The clone carrying this TCR beta chain was detected a few times. Its antigen is not known. These data are taken from a study of T and B cells in COVID-19 patients. In the study overall: Blood was sampled from COVID-19 patients who were either actively infected or recovered. About 90% of the roughly 20 active-infection patients had comorbidities associated with unfavorable COVID-19 outcome.

Each TRB amplification used roughly 220-550 ng of genomic DNA from blood. TRB rearrangements were amplified by multiplex PCR with BIOMED2 TRB-A/B primers. Each CDR3 protein is one row after TCRdb ran MiXCR on the multiplex PCR reads. The top ten clones hold under 7.5% of a sample with 15,000 or so distinct CDR3 sequences, approximately 30% of them seen once. Trimming pared 6 bases from V and 8 bases from J, leaving 11 bases between. The CDR3 sequence is 12 residues long. Notes on the study in general: Highly clonal in active COVID-19, TRB repertoires exceeded healthy-donor diversity and richness at recovery.

The source material was blood. This receptor was taken from a human donor who had recovered from COVID-19. The gene calls are TRBV12-3 or TRBV12-4 and TRBJ1-3; D is uncertain. The CDR3 reads CASSRSLDTIYF. The CDR3 DNA is TGTGCCAGCAGCCGGTCCCTGGACACCATATATTTT.